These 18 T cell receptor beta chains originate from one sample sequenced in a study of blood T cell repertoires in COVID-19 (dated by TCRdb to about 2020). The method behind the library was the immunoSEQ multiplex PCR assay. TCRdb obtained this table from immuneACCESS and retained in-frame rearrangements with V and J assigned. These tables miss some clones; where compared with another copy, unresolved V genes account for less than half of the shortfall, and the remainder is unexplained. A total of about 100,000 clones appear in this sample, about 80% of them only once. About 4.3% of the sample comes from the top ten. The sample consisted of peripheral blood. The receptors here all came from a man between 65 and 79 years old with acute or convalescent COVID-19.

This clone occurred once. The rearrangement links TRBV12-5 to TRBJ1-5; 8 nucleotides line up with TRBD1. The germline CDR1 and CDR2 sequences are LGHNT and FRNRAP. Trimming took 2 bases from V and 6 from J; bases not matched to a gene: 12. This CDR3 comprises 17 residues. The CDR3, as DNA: TGTGCTAGTGGTTTGTCTCCCGCGGACAGGGCGGCTCAGCCCCAGCATTTT. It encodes CASGLSPADRAAQPQHF.

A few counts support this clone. CDR3 bases: TGTGCCAGCAGCTCAAAATGGGACAGGGCCAATGAGCAGTTCTTC. Protein: CASSSKWDRANEQFF. V usage is TRBV9 and J usage is TRBJ2-1; the match to TRBD1 covers 9 bases. CDR1 is SGDLS, CDR2 YYNGEE, per germline. The ends lost 4 bases at V and 6 bases at J; junction bases unmatched: 8. The CDR3 consists of 15 residues.

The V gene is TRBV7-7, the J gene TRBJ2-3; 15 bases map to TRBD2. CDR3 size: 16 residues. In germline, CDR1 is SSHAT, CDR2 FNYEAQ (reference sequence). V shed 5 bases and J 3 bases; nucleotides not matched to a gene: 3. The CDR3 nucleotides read TGTGCCAGCAGCCCGGGACTAGCGGGGGGAACAGATACGCAGTATTTT. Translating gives CASSPGLAGGTDTQYF.

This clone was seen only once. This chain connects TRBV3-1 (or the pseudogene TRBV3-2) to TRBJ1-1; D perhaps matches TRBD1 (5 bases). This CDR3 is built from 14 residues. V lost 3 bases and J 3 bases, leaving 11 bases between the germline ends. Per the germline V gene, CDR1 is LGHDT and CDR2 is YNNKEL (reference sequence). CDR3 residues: CASSQSFRDTEAFF. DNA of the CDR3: TGTGCCAGCAGCCAGAGCTTCAGGGACACTGAAGCTTTCTTT.

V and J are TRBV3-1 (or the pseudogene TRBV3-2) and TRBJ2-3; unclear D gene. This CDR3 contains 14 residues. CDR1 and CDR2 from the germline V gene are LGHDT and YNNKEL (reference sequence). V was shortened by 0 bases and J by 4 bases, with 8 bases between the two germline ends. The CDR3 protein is CASSQDPGSDTQYF. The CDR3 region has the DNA TGTGCCAGCAGCCAAGACCCAGGATCAGATACGCAGTATTTT.

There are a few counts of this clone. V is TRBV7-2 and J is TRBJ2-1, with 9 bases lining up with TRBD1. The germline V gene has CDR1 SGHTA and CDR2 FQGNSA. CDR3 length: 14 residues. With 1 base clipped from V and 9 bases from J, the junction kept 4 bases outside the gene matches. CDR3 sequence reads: CASSLEGTGSEQFF. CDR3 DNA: TGTGCCAGCAGCTTAGAAGGGACAGGGTCTGAGCAGTTCTTC.

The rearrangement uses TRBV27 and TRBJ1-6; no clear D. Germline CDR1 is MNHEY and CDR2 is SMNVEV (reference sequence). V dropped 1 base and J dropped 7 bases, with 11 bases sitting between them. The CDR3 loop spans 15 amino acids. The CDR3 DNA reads TGTGCCAGCAGTTTATTCACGGTCGGGAATTCACCCCTCCACTTT. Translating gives CASSLFTVGNSPLHF.

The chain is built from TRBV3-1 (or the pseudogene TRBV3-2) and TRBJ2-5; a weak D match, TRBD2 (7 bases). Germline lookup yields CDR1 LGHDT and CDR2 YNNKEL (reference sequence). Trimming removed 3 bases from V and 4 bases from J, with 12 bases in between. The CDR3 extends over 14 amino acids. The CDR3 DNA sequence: TGTGCCAGCAGCCAGTACAGGGAGGGAGAGACCCAGTACTTC. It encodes CASSQYREGETQYF.

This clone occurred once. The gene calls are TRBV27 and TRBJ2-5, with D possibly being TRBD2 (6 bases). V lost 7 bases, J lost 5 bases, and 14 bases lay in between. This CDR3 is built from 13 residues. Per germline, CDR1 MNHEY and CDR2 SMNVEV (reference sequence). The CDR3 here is CASKGLWDETQYF. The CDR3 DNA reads TGTGCCAGCAAGGGACTCTGGGACGAGACCCAGTACTTC.

CDR3 nucleotides: TGTGCCAGCAGCCACAAACAGGGACCCGGGGCCAACGTCCTGACTTTC. Translated, it gives CASSHKQGPGANVLTF. The genes are TRBV3-1 (or the pseudogene TRBV3-2) and TRBJ2-6; tentatively, D is TRBD1 (6 bases). V was cut by 3 bases and J by 4 bases, with 13 bases left in between. Germline V gene data show CDR1 as LGHDT and CDR2 as YNNKEL (reference sequence). The CDR3 consists of 16 residues.

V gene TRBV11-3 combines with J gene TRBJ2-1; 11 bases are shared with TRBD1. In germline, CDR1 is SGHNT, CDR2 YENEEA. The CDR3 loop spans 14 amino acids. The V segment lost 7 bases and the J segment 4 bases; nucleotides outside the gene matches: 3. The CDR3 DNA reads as TGTGCCAGCAAAGGACAGGGGGCGTACAATGAGCAGTTCTTC. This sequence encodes CASKGQGAYNEQFF.

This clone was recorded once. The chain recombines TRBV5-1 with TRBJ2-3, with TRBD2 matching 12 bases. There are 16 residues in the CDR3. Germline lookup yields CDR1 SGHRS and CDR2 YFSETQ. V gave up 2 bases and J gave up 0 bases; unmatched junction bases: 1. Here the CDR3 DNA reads TGCGCCAGCAGCTTTGGACTAGCGGGAAGCACAGATACGCAGTATTTT. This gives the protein CASSFGLAGSTDTQYF.

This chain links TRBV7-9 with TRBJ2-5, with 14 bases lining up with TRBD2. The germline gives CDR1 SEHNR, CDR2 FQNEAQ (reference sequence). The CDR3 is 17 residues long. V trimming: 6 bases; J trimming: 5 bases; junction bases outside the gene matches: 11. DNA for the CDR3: TGTGCCAGCAGTTTGGGACTAGCGGGGGTCGCGGGGGAGACCCAGTACTTC. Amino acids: CASSLGLAGVAGETQYF.

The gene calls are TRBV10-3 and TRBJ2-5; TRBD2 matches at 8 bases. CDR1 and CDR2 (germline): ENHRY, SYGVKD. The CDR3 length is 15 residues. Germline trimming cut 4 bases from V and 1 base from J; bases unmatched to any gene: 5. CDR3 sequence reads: CAISVAGTLQETQYF. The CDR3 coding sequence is TGTGCCATCAGTGTAGCGGGGACCCTCCAAGAGACCCAGTACTTC.

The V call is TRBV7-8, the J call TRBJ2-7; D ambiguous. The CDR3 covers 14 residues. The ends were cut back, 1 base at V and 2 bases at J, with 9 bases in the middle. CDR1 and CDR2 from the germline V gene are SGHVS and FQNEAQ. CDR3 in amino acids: CASSLGRRTYEQYF. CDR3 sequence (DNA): TGTGCCAGCAGCTTAGGACGGAGAACCTACGAGCAGTACTTC. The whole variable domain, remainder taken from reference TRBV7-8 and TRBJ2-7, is GAGVSQSPRYKVAKRGQDVALRCDPISGHVSLFWYQQALGQGPEFLTYFQNEAQLDKSGLPSDRFFAERPEGSVSTLKIQRTQQEDSAVYLCASSLGRRTYEQYFGPGTRLTVT.

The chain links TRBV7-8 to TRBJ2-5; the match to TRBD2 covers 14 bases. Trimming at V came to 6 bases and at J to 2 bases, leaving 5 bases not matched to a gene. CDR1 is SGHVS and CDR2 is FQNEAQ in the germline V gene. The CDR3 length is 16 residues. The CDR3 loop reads CASSGTSGGKQETQYF. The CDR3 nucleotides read TGTGCCAGCAGTGGGACTAGCGGGGGAAAACAAGAGACCCAGTACTTC.

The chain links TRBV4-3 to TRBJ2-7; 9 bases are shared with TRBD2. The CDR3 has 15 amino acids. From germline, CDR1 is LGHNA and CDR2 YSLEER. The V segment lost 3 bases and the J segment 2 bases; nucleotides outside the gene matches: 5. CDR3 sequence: CASSQGTSTAYEQYF. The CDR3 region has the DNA TGCGCCAGCAGCCAGGGGACTAGCACCGCCTACGAGCAGTACTTC.

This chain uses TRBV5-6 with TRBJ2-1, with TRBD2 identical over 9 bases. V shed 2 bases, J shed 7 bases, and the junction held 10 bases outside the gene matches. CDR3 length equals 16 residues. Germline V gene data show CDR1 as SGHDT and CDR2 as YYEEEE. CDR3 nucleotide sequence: TGTGCCAGCAGCTTCGTTAGCGGGGGAGTCCGTAATGAGCAGTTCTTC. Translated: CASSFVSGGVRNEQFF.